Detailed here is one TCR beta chain. CDR3 size: 12 residues. V lost 3 bases and J lost 9, with 6 bases in between. The record originates from a study of neurological immune-mediated disorders. 5'RACE with 10-nucleotide random UMIs produced the cDNA. From 15-18 subjects, each sequencing run yielded over 160 million TCR-beta sequences. TCRdb independently ran MiXCR on the 5' RACE reads; one entry per CDR3 protein. Of tens of thousands of distinct CDR3 sequences detected, more than 9.5% appear once; the ten largest clones hold about 2%. Sequenced input: PBMCs. This receptor was obtained from a man in his 60s in good health. This rearrangement joins TRBV12-3 or TRBV12-4 to TRBJ1-6; D is ambiguous. The DNA of the CDR3 is TGTGCCAGCAGTTTGTCGGGTTCACCCCTCCACTTT. Translating gives CASSLSGSPLHF.